This T cell receptor (beta chain) was observed in a study of identical twins. Details on this clonotype: Its antigen is still unknown.

The germline V gene has CDR1 DFQATT and CDR2 SNEGSKA (reference sequence). J was trimmed by 5 bases and V by 5 bases; bases with no gene match: 9. CDR3 length: 15 residues. Each CDR3 protein is one row after TCRdb ran MiXCR on the 5' RACE reads. The sample lists some 1,600,000 distinct CDR3 sequences; less than 35% were seen once. Study-level points and caveats: Fewer insertions characterized abundant cord blood beta clonotypes, whereas memory repertoires showed none. Excess low generation probability was seen in twin-shared out-of-frame alpha sequences. Twins shared beta out-of-frame sequences in excess, but this excess was weaker.

All donors were healthy Caucasians. Sequenced sample: cord blood. This TCR was sampled from a newborn girl in good health. The chain links TRBV20-1 to TRBJ1-6; the match to TRBD1 covers 7 bases. CDR3 in DNA: TGCAGTGCTTCCCTCGACAGGGCGAATAATTCACCCCTCCACTTT. Encoded protein: CSASLDRANNSPLHF.